These 10 T cell receptor beta chains were all obtained from the same sample, sequenced in a study of early stage breast cancer tumors. TCRdb keeps only in-frame clones here, not all; method: immunoSEQ multiplex PCR. The sample lists nearly 70,000 clones, approximately 84% occurring once. Material: blood. These receptors all stem from a person in their 40s with breast cancer.

The sample holds a few counts of this clone. The chain employs TRBV29-1 and TRBJ2-7; 8 positions match TRBD1. The CDR3 has 13 residues. Losses at the gene ends were 7 bases for V and 7 bases for J; bases not matched to a gene: 12. Germline CDR1 SQVTM, CDR2 ANQGSEA. DNA for the CDR3: TGCAGCGCCAATGCAGGGGGCGGAGGGGAGCAGTACTTC. Its translation is CSANAGGGGEQYF.

This clone has a single count. This chain connects TRBV27 to TRBJ2-3; tentative D call: TRBD2 (5 bases). Per germline, CDR1 MNHEY and CDR2 SMNVEV (reference sequence). The CDR3 contains 15 residues. The V and J ends lost 6 bases and 4 bases respectively, with 17 bases between them. The CDR3 DNA is TGTGCCAGCAGCCCGACTACCCGGGCAGCAGATACGCAGTATTTT. Protein product: CASSPTTRAADTQYF.

The chain's CDR3 is CASSHRGRQETQYF. CDR3 nucleotide sequence: TGTGCCAGTAGCCACAGGGGTCGGCAAGAGACCCAGTACTTC. The V and J genes are TRBV19 and TRBJ2-5, with 7 bases identical to TRBD1. After removal of 6 bases from V and 2 bases from J, the junction contained 6 bases not matched to a gene. The CDR3 is 14 amino acids. Germline V lookup: CDR1 LNHDA, CDR2 SQIVND (reference sequence).

The CDR3 is CASSPRLAGGPQETQYF. The CDR3 region has the DNA TGTGCCAGCTCACCGAGACTAGCGGGAGGTCCTCAAGAGACCCAGTACTTC. The J gene is TRBJ2-5, the V gene TRBV18; 13 bases line up with TRBD2. The V gene's germline CDR1 is KGHSH and CDR2 LQKENI. Germline trimming cut 3 bases from V and 2 bases from J; bases unmatched to any gene: 6. The CDR3 sequence is 17 residues long.

The V gene is TRBV4-2, the J gene TRBJ2-5, with 11 bases fitting TRBD2. V was clipped by 4 bases and J by 2 bases; unmatched bases: 6. Germline V gene lookup returns CDR1 LGHNA and CDR2 YNFKEQ. The CDR3 spans 16 residues. CDR3 region: CASSRLAGGSQETQYF. CDR3 DNA: TGTGCCAGCAGCCGCCTAGCGGGAGGTTCGCAAGAGACCCAGTACTTC.

This chain uses TRBV30 with TRBJ2-2; D might be TRBD1 (5 bases). CDR3 length equals 14 residues. Looked up from germline, CDR1 is GTSNPN and CDR2 is SVGIG (reference sequence). V was clipped by 2 bases and J by 4 bases, with 11 bases between them. The CDR3, as DNA: TGTGCCTGGAGTAGGCAGGGTAGCACCGGGGAGCTGTTTTTT. Translation gives CAWSRQGSTGELFF.

The rearrangement uses TRBV9 and TRBJ2-1; the D gene is possibly TRBD2 (6 bases). Germline CDR1 and CDR2: SGDLS and YYNGEE. The CDR3 is made up of 16 amino acids. V was clipped by 0 bases and J by 0 bases, with 10 bases between them. The CDR3 reads CASSVVGGSSYNEQFF. CDR3 DNA sequence: TGTGCCAGCAGCGTAGTTGGGGGGAGCTCCTACAATGAGCAGTTCTTC.

This chain connects TRBV10-3 to TRBJ1-1, with D hard to call. Germline CDR1 and CDR2: ENHRY and SYGVKD. The CDR3 consists of 14 residues. V was cut by 4 bases and J by 4 bases, with 13 bases left in between. CDR3 in amino acids: CAISGELRITEAFF. In DNA, the CDR3 is TGTGCCATCAGTGGAGAGTTGAGGATCACTGAAGCTTTCTTT.

V usage is TRBV29-1 and J usage is TRBJ2-3; no clear D. Trimming cost V 3 bases and J 1 base, with 11 bases left between them. The CDR3 is 14 residues long. Germline loops: CDR1 SQVTM, CDR2 ANQGSEA. DNA of the CDR3: TGCAGCGTTGAGTTTCCGGCGGGCACAGATACGCAGTATTTT. Protein product: CSVEFPAGTDTQYF.

The chain employs TRBV27 and TRBJ2-7; D perhaps matches TRBD1 (5 bases). V was pared by 2 bases and J by 6 bases, with 5 bases between. This CDR3 has 11 amino acids. Germline V gene lookup returns CDR1 MNHEY and CDR2 SMNVEV (reference sequence). The CDR3 coding sequence is TGTGCCAGCAGTTTAGGGGCCGAGCAGTACTTC. It yields the protein CASSLGAEQYF.